Listed below are T cell receptor beta chains from one sample, sequenced in a study of naive and memory T cell subsets. TCRdb reprocessed the UMI-ligation and nested PCR reads via MiXCR and lists one record per CDR3 protein. The data show around 31,000 distinct CDR3 sequences, approximately 6.7% seen once. Sequenced here: skin, sampled from a tuberculin skin test site. The receptors were sampled from an adult in good health. The CDR3 runs from the conserved cysteine through the conserved F or W. The D gene is left open where the match is weak. Rows may omit the clone size; those that give it use once, few, many or a size class.

V gene	J gene	D gene	clone size	CDR3 DNA	CDR3 protein
TRBV6-1	TRBJ2-7	TRBD1	many	TGTGCCAGCAGAAGCCGACAGGGGTGGACCGATTACGAGCAGTACTTC	CASRSRQGWTDYEQYF
TRBV20-1	TRBJ1-4	.	.	TGCAGTGCTCACGGTAGTAATGAAAAACTGTTTTTT	CSAHGSNEKLFF
TRBV7-6	TRBJ1-1	.	few	TGTGCCAGCAGCTCCCTCGCCGGCATAGGCATGAACACTGAAGCTTTCTTT	CASSSLAGIGMNTEAFF
TRBV11-2	TRBJ1-1	TRBD1	.	TGTGCCAGCAGCTTAATGACAGGGGGGCCGAACACTGAAGCTTTCTTT	CASSLMTGGPNTEAFF
TRBV5-1	TRBJ2-1	.	many	TGCGCCAGCAGCTTGATCAATGAGCAGTTCTTC	CASSLINEQFF
TRBV12-3/TRBV12-4	TRBJ2-7	.	many	TGTGCCAGCAGTTACGACCAGAACTACGAGCAGTACTTC	CASSYDQNYEQYF
TRBV10-3	TRBJ2-7	.	.	TGTGCCATCAGTGTCGGGATACCCTACGAGCAGTACTTC	CAISVGIPYEQYF
TRBV6-2/TRBV6-3	TRBJ1-1	TRBD1	many	TGTGCCAGCAGTACAGGACAGGGAGGCACTGAAGCTTTCTTT	CASSTGQGGTEAFF
TRBV5-1	TRBJ2-3	.	many	TGCGCCAGCAGCTCAGAGGACCCTACAGATACGCAGTATTTT	CASSSEDPTDTQYF
TRBV7-8	TRBJ1-4	.	many	TGTGCCAGCAGCCGCATAAGGACTGAAGAAAAACTGTTTTTT	CASSRIRTEEKLFF
TRBV7-8	TRBJ2-7	TRBD1	.	TGTGCCAGCAGCTTAGGGGCAGGGGGCTACGAGCAGTACTTC	CASSLGAGGYEQYF
TRBV3-1	TRBJ1-1	TRBD1	.	TGTGCCAGCAGCCAACCGCAGGGGGTCAAGGGCACTGAAGCTTTCTTT	CASSQPQGVKGTEAFF
TRBV19	TRBJ2-3	TRBD2	many	TGTGCCAGTAGTATGGGGGGGACCACAGATACGCAGTATTTT	CASSMGGTTDTQYF
TRBV20-1	TRBJ2-2	.	many	TGCAGTGCTAGACCCGGAGAGGGCCGTTCCGGGGAGCTGTTTTTT	CSARPGEGRSGELFF
TRBV12-3/TRBV12-4	TRBJ1-1	.	many	TGTGCCAGCATCACTCCCACAGTACATAACACTGAAGCTTTCTTT	CASITPTVHNTEAFF
TRBV5-1	TRBJ2-3	TRBD2	many	TGCGCCAGCAGCCTTTGGGGAGGGGATCCCCCCACAGATACGCAGTATTTT	CASSLWGGDPPTDTQYF
TRBV13	TRBJ2-3	.	many	TGTGCCAGCAGCTTAGGACAGGGCGCCAGCACAGATACGCAGTATTTT	CASSLGQGASTDTQYF
TRBV5-6	TRBJ2-3	.	many	TGTGCCAGCAGCCCCTTGATCACAGATACGCAGTATTTT	CASSPLITDTQYF
TRBV3-1	TRBJ2-2	.	few	TGTGCCAGCCTCTCCTTAGGGCCCAGCCGCGCTGCCACCGGGGAGCTGTTTTTT	CASLSLGPSRAATGELFF
TRBV12-3/TRBV12-4	TRBJ1-5	.	many	TGTGCCAGCAGCTCCGTCTTGGGGCAGCCCCAGCATTTT	CASSSVLGQPQHF
TRBV4-2	TRBJ2-3	TRBD2	.	TGTGCCAGCAGCCAACTTAACACTAGCGGGGGGGCCCCAGATACGCAGTATTTT	CASSQLNTSGGAPDTQYF
TRBV12-3/TRBV12-4	TRBJ2-5	.	many	TGTGCCAGCAGTTGTCTAGAGACCCAGTACTTC	CASSCLETQYF
TRBV4-1	TRBJ2-1	TRBD2	medium-sized	TGCGCCAGCAGCCAAGAGCGGGGGAACCGGGAGCAGTTCTTC	CASSQERGNREQFF
TRBV7-8	TRBJ1-1	.	.	TGTGCCAGCAGCTTAGCGCATAGGTCAGGGGCCATCGGCGAAGCTTTCTTT	CASSLAHRSGAIGEAFF
TRBV3-1	TRBJ2-1	TRBD2	many	TGTGCCAGCAGCCAGACATCTAGCGGGGGGTTCGATGAGCAGTTCTTC	CASSQTSSGGFDEQFF